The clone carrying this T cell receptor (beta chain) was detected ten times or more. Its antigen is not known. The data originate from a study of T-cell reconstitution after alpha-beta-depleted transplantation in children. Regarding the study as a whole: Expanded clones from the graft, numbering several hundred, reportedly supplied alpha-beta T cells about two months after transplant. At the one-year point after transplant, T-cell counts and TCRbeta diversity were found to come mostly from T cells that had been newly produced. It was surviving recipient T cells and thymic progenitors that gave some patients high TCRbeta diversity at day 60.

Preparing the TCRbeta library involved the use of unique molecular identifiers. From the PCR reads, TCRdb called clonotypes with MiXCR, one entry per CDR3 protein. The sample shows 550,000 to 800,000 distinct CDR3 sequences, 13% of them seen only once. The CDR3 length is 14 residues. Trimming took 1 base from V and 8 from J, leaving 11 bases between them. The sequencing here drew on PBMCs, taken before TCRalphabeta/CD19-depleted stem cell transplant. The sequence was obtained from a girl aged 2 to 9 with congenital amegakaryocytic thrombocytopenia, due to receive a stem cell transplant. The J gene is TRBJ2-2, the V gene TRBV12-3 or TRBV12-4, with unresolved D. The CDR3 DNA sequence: TGTGCCAGCAGTTTAGGTCATGTTGCGGGGGAGCTGTTTTTT. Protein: CASSLGHVAGELFF.